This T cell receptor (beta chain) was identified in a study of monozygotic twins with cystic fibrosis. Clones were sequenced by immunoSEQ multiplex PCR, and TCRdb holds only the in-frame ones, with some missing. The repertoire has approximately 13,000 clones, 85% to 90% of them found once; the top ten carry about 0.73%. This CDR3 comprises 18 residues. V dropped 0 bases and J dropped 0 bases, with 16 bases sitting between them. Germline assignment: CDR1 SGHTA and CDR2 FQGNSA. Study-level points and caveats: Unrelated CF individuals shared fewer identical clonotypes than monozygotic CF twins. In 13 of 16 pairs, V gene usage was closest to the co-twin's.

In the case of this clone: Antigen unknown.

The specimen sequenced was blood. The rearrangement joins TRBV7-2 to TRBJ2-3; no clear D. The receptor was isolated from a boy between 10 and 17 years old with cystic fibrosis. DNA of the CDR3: TGTGCCAGCAGCTTAGCCCTTGGGCTACTATCTAGCACAGATACGCAGTATTTT. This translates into CASSLALGLLSSTDTQYF. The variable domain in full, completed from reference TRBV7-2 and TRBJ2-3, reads GAGVSQSPSNKVTEKGKDVELRCDPISGHTALYWYRQSLGQGLEFLIYFQGNSAPDKSGLPSDRFSAERTGGSVSTLTIQRTQQEDSAVYLCASSLALGLLSSTDTQYFGPGTRLTVL.